This T cell receptor (beta chain) stems from a study of beta chain features in type 1 diabetes. Study information: Examined across all samples were roughly 110,000,000 sorted cells.

Only a few counts were recorded for this clone. Expressed TCRB transcripts were sequenced, since all the RNA that had been isolated was reverse transcribed. Data came from immunoSEQ multiplex PCR; TCRdb stores just in-frame clones and leaves some out. The sample holds about 350,000 clones, around 20% seen once. Sequencing was performed on naive CD4+ T cells from blood. This receptor was identified in a woman aged 18-29 years in good health.

The CDR3 spells CSARDVYYTF. CDR3 coding DNA: TGCAGTGCTAGAGATGTTTACTACACCTTC. This rearrangement joins TRBV20-1 to TRBJ1-2, with D uncertain. The germline V gene has CDR1 DFQATT and CDR2 SNEGSKA (reference sequence). V was shortened by 0 bases and J by 10 bases, with 6 bases between the two germline ends. The CDR3 covers 10 residues.